Below, one T cell receptor (beta chain) is given with its context. Antigen specificity is unknown. This specimen belongs to a study of cytomegalovirus exposure and HLA in healthy donors. Study-level background: Findings of an earlier analysis included under 140 million unique TCR beta sequences from 170 million or so T cells. Broader study findings: Later analysis demonstrated an association between a missense DCLRE1C variant and TCR beta V- and J-gene trimming.

Germline values: CDR1 KGHSH, CDR2 LQKENI. This CDR3 has 16 residues. Germline trimming cut 2 bases from V and 4 bases from J; bases unmatched to any gene: 6. The PCR ran on 60 Vbeta and 13 Jbeta primers. Assay: immunoSEQ multiplex PCR; the TCRdb copy retains only in-frame clones and omits some. The sample lists some 190,000 clones, under 85% occurring once. The receptor was derived from a woman younger than 30 in good health and CMV-seronegative. Specimen: PBMCs. The chain uses TRBV18 and TRBJ2-2; 8 nucleotides match TRBD1. The CDR3 sequence: CASSPRNRGATGELFF. In nucleotides, the CDR3 is TGTGCCAGCTCACCAAGGAACAGGGGGGCCACCGGGGAGCTGTTTTTT.